This T cell receptor beta chain originates from a study of response to subunit inactivated influenza vaccine. CDR1 and CDR2 (germline): SGHRS, YFSETQ. The germline V and J ends were trimmed by 7 bases and 0 bases, with 18 bases remaining between them. This CDR3 has 16 residues. This clonotype was observed at least ten times. Its antigen is unidentified. TCRdb re-called the RT-PCR reads through MiXCR, storing one row per CDR3 protein. The data hold roughly 180,000 distinct CDR3 sequences, with around 9% observed a single time. Study-level results: The authors offered the suggestion that each seasonal influenza vaccination recruits few new T cells.

The V call is TRBV5-1, the J call TRBJ2-3; D may be TRBD2 (6 bases). Sequenced here: non-naive T cells sorted from PBMCs, sampled on the day of vaccination. The sequence was obtained from a man aged 50 to 59 who received an inactivated influenza vaccine. The CDR3 DNA reads TGCGCCAGCTCGTCGGGAGTGCATTCTAGCACAGATACGCAGTATTTT. Protein: CASSSGVHSSTDTQYF. Complete variable domain (other parts from reference TRBV5-1 and TRBJ2-3): KAGVTQTPRYLIKTRGQQVTLSCSPISGHRSVSWYQQTPGQGLQFLFEYFSETQRNKGNFPGRFSGRQFSNSRSEMNVSTLELGDSALYLCASSSGVHSSTDTQYFGPGTRLTVL.